These 27 T cell receptor beta chains originate from one sample sequenced in a study of T cells in Graves' hyperthyroidism and ophthalmopathy. Amplified regions were TCR beta CDR3 sequences from RNA transcripts. First-round RT-PCR of the TCR CDR3 relied on the HTBI primer set. MiXCR was run by TCRdb on the multiplex PCR reads, yielding one entry per CDR3 protein. The sample shows about 660,000 distinct CDR3 sequences, 40% to 55% of them seen only once. Sequencing was carried out using peripheral blood or thyroid tissue (not recorded which). Receptors were obtained from an adult man with Graves' disease, either hyperthyroidism or ophthalmopathy (not recorded which).

Ten or more counts support this clonotype. J is TRBJ2-7 and V is TRBV20-1; D not resolved. The CDR3 has 8 amino acids. V lost 6 bases and J lost 12, with 9 bases in between. Per germline, CDR1 DFQATT and CDR2 SNEGSKA (reference sequence). The CDR3 bases are TGCAGTGCCAAGAGAGGGTACTTC. Translating gives CSAKRGYF.

CDR3 region: CASSQVGFRSQGQETQYF. The CDR3, as DNA: TGTGCCAGCAGCCAAGTCGGGTTTCGTTCGCAGGGCCAAGAGACCCAGTACTTC. The V call is TRBV2, the J call TRBJ2-5; tentatively, D is TRBD1 (5 bases). There are 18 residues in the CDR3. The germline CDR1 and CDR2 sequences are SNHLY and FYNNEI. V lost 6 bases and J 1 base, leaving 24 bases between the germline ends.

Note on this clonotype: The germline gene is not matched at one end of the junction; a read error may be the cause. The chain recombines TRBV9 with TRBJ1-1, with D unresolved. The CDR3 has 14 residues. In germline, CDR1 is SGDLS, CDR2 YYNGEE. The CDR3 spells CAGSVDSGNTEAFF. CDR3 in DNA: TGTGCCGGCAGCGTCGATTCTGGGAACACTGAAGCTTTCTTT.

The rearrangement links TRBV20-1 to TRBJ2-5; 8 bases are shared with TRBD2. The CDR3 contains 15 residues. Trimming took 3 bases from V and 2 from J; bases not matched to a gene: 8. The germline V gene has CDR1 DFQATT and CDR2 SNEGSKA (reference sequence). The CDR3, as DNA: TGCAGTGCTAGTTCCCCGACTAGCGCTCAAGAGACCCAGTACTTC. Translating gives CSASSPTSAQETQYF.

The V call is TRBV29-1, the J call TRBJ1-3; the D is unclear. Germline V gives CDR1 SQVTM, CDR2 ANQGSEA. CDR3 length equals 15 residues. For the CDR3, the DNA is TGCAGTGAGGAGCAGGATCTCAACTCTGGAAACACCATATATTTT. This codes for CSEEQDLNSGNTIYF.

About this clonotype itself: Just one base apart from a much larger clone, this may be a read error. V and J are TRBV29-1 and TRBJ2-7; 10 nucleotides line up with TRBD2. There are 14 residues in the CDR3. Germline-derived CDR1 and CDR2 are SQVTM and ANQGSEA. The CDR3 spells CSVGLAGAADEQHF. In DNA, the CDR3 is TGCAGCGTTGGTCTAGCGGGAGCTGCGGACGAGCAGCACTTC.

This clonotype was picked up a small number of times. The V call is TRBV19, the J call TRBJ2-7, with a weak D call TRBD1 (6 bases). This CDR3 is built from 15 residues. The V end lost 6 bases, the J end lost 0 bases, and 15 bases lay between the germline ends. Germline-derived CDR1 and CDR2 are LNHDA and SQIVND (reference sequence). In DNA form, the CDR3 reads TGTGCCAGTAGGAAAACAGGGCTGAGCTCCTACGAGCAGTACTTC. The encoded protein is CASRKTGLSSYEQYF.

The chain combines TRBV7-9 with TRBJ1-2, with 7 bases lining up with TRBD1. Trimming removed 0 bases from V and 3 bases from J; junction bases left unmatched: 7. This CDR3 has 16 residues. The V gene's germline CDR1 is SEHNR and CDR2 FQNEAQ (reference sequence). The CDR3 region is CASSLAHGTDDYGYTF. The CDR3 nucleotides read TGTGCCAGCAGCTTAGCGCACGGGACAGACGACTATGGCTACACCTTC.

The chain recombines TRBV2 with TRBJ1-2, with TRBD1 matching over 12 bases. With 6 bases clipped from V and 6 bases from J, the junction kept 14 bases outside the gene matches. Germline V gene data show CDR1 as SNHLY and CDR2 as FYNNEI. The CDR3 runs to 17 residues. Written as DNA, the CDR3 is TGTGCCAGCAGCGCGAGCCCCGGGACAGGGGGCGCGGATGGCTACACCTTC. This encodes CASSASPGTGGADGYTF.

This clonotype was seen at least ten times. The chain employs TRBV29-1 and TRBJ2-7; D tentatively fits TRBD1 or TRBD2 (6 bases each). Germline CDR1 and CDR2: SQVTM and ANQGSEA. Trimming removed 4 bases at V and 5 bases at J, with 12 bases between. This CDR3 region has 12 residues. CDR3 residues: CSVVEGVHEQYF. The CDR3 coding sequence is TGCAGCGTTGTGGAGGGGGTCCACGAGCAGTACTTC.

Regarding this clonotype: This may stem from a read error, because a much larger clone lies one nucleotide away. The J gene is TRBJ2-5, the V gene TRBV10-3, with TRBD2 matching 7 bases. Per the germline V gene, CDR1 is ENHRY and CDR2 is SYGVKD. The V and J ends lost 6 bases and 4 bases, in that order; junction bases with no gene match: 8. The CDR3 covers 14 residues. The CDR3 spells CAISSSGGAETQYF. The CDR3 DNA is TGTGCCATCAGCTCCTCGGGAGGTGCAGAGACCCAGTACTTC.

The V gene is TRBV20-1, the J gene TRBJ2-7, with unresolved D. The V end lost 5 bases, the J end lost 0 bases, and 11 bases lay between the germline ends. Germline V gene lookup returns CDR1 DFQATT and CDR2 SNEGSKA (reference sequence). CDR3 length: 13 residues. The CDR3 region is CSALDGSSYEQYF. The CDR3 bases are TGCAGTGCTCTTGACGGTAGCTCCTACGAGCAGTACTTC.

In its sample, this clonotype was seen a few times. One junction end disagrees with the germline gene, perhaps due to a read error. The chain joins TRBV10-3 to TRBJ1-4; D gene uncertain. This CDR3 region has 15 residues. CDR1 is ENHRY and CDR2 is SYGVKD in the germline V gene. The CDR3 DNA reads TGTGCCAGCAGTGAGTCAGGAAGGTTAAGCGAAAAACTGTTTTTT. Translated, it gives CASSESGRLSEKLFF.

Only one count was recorded for this clonotype. The rearrangement joins TRBV2 to TRBJ2-7; the D is unclear. The CDR3 sequence is 12 residues long. Germline loops: CDR1 SNHLY, CDR2 FYNNEI. Deletions cut 2 bases from V and 9 bases from J, with 11 bases between. The CDR3 nucleotides read TGTGCCAGCAGTGAATCGGGTGTCGGGCAGTACTTC. Protein: CASSESGVGQYF.

This chain links TRBV12-3 or TRBV12-4 with TRBJ1-3; D is undetermined. The CDR3 is 11 residues long. V was trimmed by 9 bases and J by 7 bases, leaving 10 bases between them. CDR3 in amino acids: CARRYGNTIYF. The CDR3 coding sequence is TGTGCCAGGCGTTATGGGAACACCATATATTTT.

This clonotype was seen only a few times. This may be a read error, as it is one base from a much larger clone. V usage is TRBV28 and J usage is TRBJ2-7; 8 nucleotides agree with TRBD2. This CDR3 is 14 amino acids long. The germline V gene has CDR1 MDHEN and CDR2 SYDVKM. CDR3 residues: CAISHLGGAYEQYF. The CDR3 nucleotides read TGTGCCATCAGTCACCTCGGGGGGGCCTACGAGCAGTACTTC.

This clonotype occurred once. The CDR3 spells CATSGPGPPGETQYF. CDR3 DNA: TGTGCCACCAGCGGTCCGGGACCCCCGGGAGAGACCCAGTACTTC. The chain has TRBV15 and TRBJ2-5; possibly TRBD1 or TRBD2 for D (5 bases each). Germline V gene sequence: CDR1 LNHNV, CDR2 YYDKDF (reference sequence). The CDR3 runs to 15 residues. With 5 bases removed from V and 4 bases from J, the gap between germline ends came to 17 bases.

The chain has TRBV2 and TRBJ1-1, with 9 bases matching TRBD1. Trimming took 6 bases from V and 7 from J; bases not matched to a gene: 6. Germline loops: CDR1 SNHLY, CDR2 FYNNEI. This CDR3 has 13 residues. CDR3 protein: CASRADRGNEAFF. The CDR3, as DNA: TGTGCCAGCAGAGCGGACAGGGGCAATGAAGCTTTCTTT.

In regard to this clonotype: A much larger clonotype is one base distant, so this may be a read error. The chain has TRBV25-1 and TRBJ1-5; 8 positions agree with TRBD1. Germline values: CDR1 MGHDK, CDR2 SYGVNS. Unmatched junction bases numbered 1, after V lost 6 bases and J lost 0 bases. This CDR3 has 14 residues. In DNA, the CDR3 is TGTGCCAGCAGGGGACAGGTTAGCAATCAGCCCCAGCATTTT. It translates to CASRGQVSNQPQHF.

A single count supports this clonotype. This could be a read error, since a much larger clone is one nucleotide away. The V and J genes are TRBV2 and TRBJ2-7, with no clear D. The CDR3 runs to 12 residues. Germline V lookup: CDR1 SNHLY, CDR2 FYNNEI. CDR3 amino acids: CASTGPTYGQYF. Written as DNA, the CDR3 is TGTGCCAGCACTGGACCCACCTACGGGCAGTACTTC.

This clonotype occurred a few times. A much larger clone lies one base from this, so it may be a read error. The chain uses TRBV2 and TRBJ1-2, with D unresolved. The germline gives CDR1 SNHLY, CDR2 FYNNEI. This CDR3 has 11 residues. CDR3 sequence: CASSGRYGCTF. CDR3 DNA: TGTGCCAGCAGCGGACGGTATGGCTGCACCTTC.

The count of this clonotype is one. This rearrangement joins TRBV29-1 to TRBJ2-7, with TRBD1 identical over 7 bases. Germline V gene sequence: CDR1 SQVTM, CDR2 ANQGSEA. V trimming: 4 bases; J trimming: 6 bases; junction bases outside the gene matches: 12. The CDR3 has 14 residues. The CDR3 region is CSVGAPGGASEQYF. DNA for the CDR3: TGCAGCGTTGGAGCCCCAGGGGGAGCGTCCGAGCAGTACTTC.

This clonotype has at least ten counts. The J gene is TRBJ2-5, the V gene TRBV7-3, with 7 bases lining up with TRBD2. V was pared by 4 bases and J by 5 bases, with 10 bases of the junction left unmatched. This CDR3 comprises 15 residues. CDR1 and CDR2 (germline): SGHTA, FQGTGA. The CDR3 DNA sequence: TGTGCCAGCAGCTCGTCCGGGGGGAGTCGGGAGACCCAGTACTTC. As protein: CASSSSGGSRETQYF.

The CDR3 here is CASSRGLAATYEQYF. Here the CDR3 DNA reads TGTGCCAGCAGCAGGGGTCTAGCGGCAACCTACGAGCAGTACTTC. The chain couples TRBV7-9 to TRBJ2-7; 7 positions match TRBD2. V shed 5 bases, J shed 2 bases, and the junction held 9 bases outside the gene matches. CDR1 and CDR2 from the germline V gene are SEHNR and FQNEAQ (reference sequence). The CDR3 consists of 15 residues. The full variable domain, its missing parts supplied by reference TRBV7-9 and TRBJ2-7, is DTGVSQNPRHKITKRGQNVTFRCDPISEHNRLYWYRQTLGQGPEFLTYFQNEAQLEKSRLLSDRFSAERPKGSFSTLEIQRTEQGDSAMYLCASSRGLAATYEQYFGPGTRLTVT.

Ten or more counts support this clonotype. The chain is built from TRBV20-1 and TRBJ1-1, with D tentatively TRBD1 (6 bases). CDR1 and CDR2 from the germline V gene are DFQATT and SNEGSKA (reference sequence). This CDR3 spans 14 amino acids. The germline V and J ends were trimmed by 7 bases and 3 bases, with 18 bases remaining between them. CDR3 protein: CSGALTGPYTEAFF. DNA for the CDR3: TGCAGTGGGGCACTCACAGGGCCGTACACTGAAGCTTTCTTT.

Remarks on this clonotype: A much larger clone differs from this one at a single base, so this may be a read error. The chain combines TRBV29-1 with TRBJ1-2, with D maybe TRBD1 (6 bases). This CDR3 has 13 residues. Germline V gives CDR1 SQVTM, CDR2 ANQGSEA. The CDR3: CSALQGSDYGHTF. In nucleotides, the CDR3 is TGCAGCGCTTTACAGGGTAGCGACTATGGCCACACCTTC. The full variable domain, rest sourced from reference TRBV29-1 and TRBJ1-2, is SAVISQKPSRDICQRGTSLTIQCQVDSQVTMMFWYRQQPGQSLTLIATANQGSEATYESGFVIDKFPISRPNLTFSTLTVSNMSPEDSSIYLCSALQGSDYGHTFGSGTRLTVV.

This clonotype was observed a handful of times. The chain carries TRBV6-1 and TRBJ1-2; D is perhaps TRBD1 (5 bases). Trimming pared 3 bases from V and 6 bases from J, leaving 11 bases between. Looked up from germline, CDR1 is MNHNS and CDR2 is SASEGT. The CDR3 length is 13 residues. DNA of the CDR3: TGTGCCAGCAGTGACCCAGGGCTGAATGGCTACACCTTC. The encoded protein is CASSDPGLNGYTF.